These T cell receptor beta chains were read from a single sample in a study of cytomegalovirus exposure and HLA in healthy donors. Only in-frame clones appear in the TCRdb table, and some are missing; sequencing was by immunoSEQ multiplex PCR. Here the sample spans 100,000 to 150,000 clones, about 81% being singletons. The sequencing sample was made of PBMCs. The receptors here all came from a woman aged 25-40 years in good health and CMV-seronegative. The CDR3 runs from the conserved cysteine through the conserved F or W. The order of the fields is D gene, V gene, J gene, clone size, CDR3 protein, CDR3 DNA. A D gene is named only where the DNA matches it firmly. Rows give clone size only sometimes, using once, few, many, or a class for an expanded clone.

d_gene: TRBD1; v_gene: TRBV9; j_gene: TRBJ1-2; abundance: .; CDR3aa: CASSLTGAYGYTF; CDR3nt: TGTGCCAGCAGCCTCACAGGGGCGTATGGCTACACCTTC
d_gene: .; v_gene: TRBV18; j_gene: TRBJ1-6; abundance: once; CDR3aa: CASSPGSGRGNSPLHF; CDR3nt: TGTGCCAGCTCACCTGGTTCCGGACGGGGTAATTCACCCCTCCACTTT
d_gene: TRBD2; v_gene: TRBV7-2; j_gene: TRBJ2-1; abundance: .; CDR3aa: CASSLGLAGGYNEQFF; CDR3nt: TGTGCCAGCAGCCTAGGACTAGCGGGAGGCTACAATGAGCAGTTCTTC
d_gene: TRBD1; v_gene: TRBV18; j_gene: TRBJ1-1; abundance: .; CDR3aa: CASSPLQGATNTEAFF; CDR3nt: TGTGCCAGCTCACCTTTACAGGGGGCGACGAACACTGAAGCTTTCTTT
d_gene: .; v_gene: TRBV27; j_gene: TRBJ1-5; abundance: .; CDR3aa: CASSLEGRGNQPQHF; CDR3nt: TGTGCCAGCAGTTTAGAGGGTCGGGGAAATCAGCCCCAGCATTTT
d_gene: .; v_gene: TRBV5-1; j_gene: TRBJ2-7; abundance: .; CDR3aa: CASSLSHGSYEQYF; CDR3nt: TGCGCCAGCAGCTTGTCGCACGGCTCCTACGAGCAGTACTTC
d_gene: .; v_gene: TRBV18; j_gene: TRBJ2-7; abundance: .; CDR3aa: CASSPQVSYEQYF; CDR3nt: TGTGCCAGCTCACCGCAGGTTTCCTACGAGCAGTACTTC
d_gene: TRBD2; v_gene: TRBV7-2; j_gene: TRBJ2-5; abundance: .; CDR3aa: CASSLDWTSQETQYF; CDR3nt: TGTGCCAGCAGCTTAGACTGGACTAGCCAAGAGACCCAGTACTTC
d_gene: .; v_gene: TRBV7-3; j_gene: TRBJ1-2; abundance: .; CDR3aa: CASSLTREGGYTF; CDR3nt: TGTGCCAGCAGCTTAACGAGGGAGGGTGGCTACACCTTC
d_gene: .; v_gene: TRBV10-1; j_gene: TRBJ2-7; abundance: .; CDR3aa: CASSESTSIGGSATYEQYF; CDR3nt: TGCGCCAGCAGTGAGTCGACTTCGATTGGAGGGTCGGCGACCTACGAGCAGTACTTC
d_gene: TRBD1; v_gene: TRBV5-1; j_gene: TRBJ1-4; abundance: .; CDR3aa: CASSLGDRVSNEKLFF; CDR3nt: TGCGCCAGCAGCTTGGGGGACAGGGTGTCTAATGAAAAACTGTTTTTT
d_gene: .; v_gene: TRBV10-3; j_gene: TRBJ1-1; abundance: .; CDR3aa: CAISAKGAAEAFF; CDR3nt: TGTGCCATCAGCGCAAAAGGGGCCGCTGAAGCTTTCTTT
d_gene: TRBD1; v_gene: TRBV7-9; j_gene: TRBJ1-1; abundance: .; CDR3aa: CASSMTGGQTEAFF; CDR3nt: TGTGCCAGCAGCATGACAGGGGGCCAAACTGAAGCTTTCTTT
d_gene: TRBD1; v_gene: TRBV9; j_gene: TRBJ1-6; abundance: .; CDR3aa: CASSAGQHNSPLHF; CDR3nt: TGTGCCAGCAGCGCGGGACAGCATAATTCACCCCTCCACTTT
d_gene: TRBD2; v_gene: TRBV6-5; j_gene: TRBJ2-3; abundance: .; CDR3aa: CASSYSGLAGSDTQYF; CDR3nt: TGTGCCAGCAGTTACTCCGGTTTAGCGGGGTCAGATACGCAGTATTTT
d_gene: TRBD2; v_gene: TRBV7-2; j_gene: TRBJ2-7; abundance: .; CDR3aa: CASSLGLAGAYEQYF; CDR3nt: TGTGCCAGCAGCTTGGGACTAGCGGGGGCCTACGAGCAGTACTTC
d_gene: TRBD2; v_gene: TRBV11-2; j_gene: TRBJ2-7; abundance: .; CDR3aa: CASSFSGGSISYEQYF; CDR3nt: TGTGCCAGCAGTTTTAGCGGGGGGAGTATAAGCTACGAGCAGTACTTC
d_gene: .; v_gene: TRBV10-3; j_gene: TRBJ1-1; abundance: .; CDR3aa: CAISDGIEAFF; CDR3nt: TGTGCCATCAGTGACGGGATTGAAGCTTTCTTT
d_gene: TRBD1; v_gene: TRBV7-8; j_gene: TRBJ2-3; abundance: .; CDR3aa: CASSSKTGGVIDTQYF; CDR3nt: TGTGCCAGCAGCTCAAAGACAGGGGGCGTAATAGATACGCAGTATTTT
d_gene: .; v_gene: TRBV30; j_gene: TRBJ2-5; abundance: .; CDR3aa: CAWEDWSQETQYF; CDR3nt: TGTGCCTGGGAAGACTGGTCCCAAGAGACCCAGTACTTC
d_gene: .; v_gene: TRBV30; j_gene: TRBJ2-1; abundance: .; CDR3aa: CAWSSLWGDEQFF; CDR3nt: TGTGCCTGGAGTTCACTGTGGGGCGATGAGCAGTTCTTC
d_gene: .; v_gene: TRBV7-9; j_gene: TRBJ1-1; abundance: .; CDR3aa: CASSSGPSGDTEAFF; CDR3nt: TGTGCCAGCAGCTCCGGACCGTCCGGGGACACTGAAGCTTTCTTT
d_gene: TRBD2; v_gene: TRBV19; j_gene: TRBJ2-3; abundance: .; CDR3aa: CASSGLAGEDTQYF; CDR3nt: TGTGCCAGTAGTGGACTAGCGGGGGAAGATACGCAGTATTTT
d_gene: .; v_gene: TRBV11-2; j_gene: TRBJ2-7; abundance: .; CDR3aa: CASSPAHRGTVYEQYF; CDR3nt: TGTGCCAGCAGCCCTGCACATAGGGGCACTGTCTACGAGCAGTACTTC
d_gene: TRBD1; v_gene: TRBV5-1; j_gene: TRBJ2-3; abundance: .; CDR3aa: CASSMDRGGDTQYF; CDR3nt: TGCGCCAGCAGTATGGACAGGGGGGGGGATACGCAGTATTTT
d_gene: .; v_gene: TRBV18; j_gene: TRBJ2-7; abundance: .; CDR3aa: CASSPDSSYEQYF; CDR3nt: TGTGCCAGCTCACCAGACAGCTCCTACGAGCAGTACTTC
d_gene: .; v_gene: TRBV28; j_gene: TRBJ1-2; abundance: .; CDR3aa: CASSLPAGGKVGYTF; CDR3nt: TGTGCCAGCAGTTTACCCGCGGGAGGGAAGGTTGGCTACACCTTC
d_gene: .; v_gene: TRBV7-8; j_gene: TRBJ1-3; abundance: .; CDR3aa: CASSLGGQGNTIYF; CDR3nt: TGTGCCAGCAGCTTAGGGGGGCAGGGAAACACCATATATTTT
d_gene: .; v_gene: TRBV4-1; j_gene: TRBJ1-5; abundance: .; CDR3aa: CASSQDRGGGNQPQHF; CDR3nt: TGCGCCAGCAGCCAAGACAGGGGTGGGGGCAATCAGCCCCAGCATTTT
d_gene: TRBD1; v_gene: TRBV2; j_gene: TRBJ2-7; abundance: .; CDR3aa: CASSRDSGGEQYF; CDR3nt: TGTGCCAGCAGCCGGGACAGTGGAGGCGAGCAGTACTTC
d_gene: TRBD2; v_gene: TRBV4-3; j_gene: TRBJ2-1; abundance: .; CDR3aa: CASSQDILAGVEQFF; CDR3nt: TGCGCCAGCAGCCAAGATATCCTAGCGGGCGTTGAGCAGTTCTTC
d_gene: TRBD2; v_gene: TRBV2; j_gene: TRBJ2-3; abundance: few; CDR3aa: CASSEGSGGAGDTQYF; CDR3nt: TGTGCCAGCAGTGAAGGGAGCGGGGGGGCTGGAGATACGCAGTATTTT
d_gene: .; v_gene: TRBV25-1; j_gene: TRBJ1-6; abundance: few; CDR3aa: CASSRPGASPLHF; CDR3nt: TGTGCCAGCAGTAGGCCAGGGGCCTCACCCCTCCACTTT
d_gene: TRBD1; v_gene: TRBV28; j_gene: TRBJ1-2; abundance: .; CDR3aa: CASSFRGQTHYGYTF; CDR3nt: TGTGCCAGCAGTTTTAGGGGACAGACTCACTATGGCTACACCTTC
d_gene: .; v_gene: TRBV29-1; j_gene: TRBJ2-7; abundance: once; CDR3aa: CSANSPSYEQYF; CDR3nt: TGCAGCGCAAACAGCCCATCCTACGAGCAGTACTTC
d_gene: TRBD1; v_gene: TRBV7-3; j_gene: TRBJ1-1; abundance: .; CDR3aa: CASSQGGTEAFF; CDR3nt: TGTGCCAGCAGCCAGGGGGGCACTGAAGCTTTCTTT
d_gene: TRBD1; v_gene: TRBV7-9; j_gene: TRBJ2-7; abundance: .; CDR3aa: CSSSSKPGTGAGGYEQYF; CDR3nt: TGTTCCAGCAGCTCCAAGCCAGGGACAGGGGCCGGGGGATACGAGCAGTACTTC